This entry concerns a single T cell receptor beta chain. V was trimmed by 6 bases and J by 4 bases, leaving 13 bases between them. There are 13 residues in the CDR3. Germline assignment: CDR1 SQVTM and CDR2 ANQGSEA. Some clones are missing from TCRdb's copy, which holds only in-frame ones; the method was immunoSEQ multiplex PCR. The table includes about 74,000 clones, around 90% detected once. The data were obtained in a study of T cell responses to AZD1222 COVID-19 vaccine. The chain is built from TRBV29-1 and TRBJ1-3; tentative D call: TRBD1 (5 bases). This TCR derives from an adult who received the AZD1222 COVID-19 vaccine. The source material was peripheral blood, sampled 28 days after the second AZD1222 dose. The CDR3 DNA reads TGCAGCGTCAACACCGGGGCCGGAAACACCATATATTTT. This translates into CSVNTGAGNTIYF.